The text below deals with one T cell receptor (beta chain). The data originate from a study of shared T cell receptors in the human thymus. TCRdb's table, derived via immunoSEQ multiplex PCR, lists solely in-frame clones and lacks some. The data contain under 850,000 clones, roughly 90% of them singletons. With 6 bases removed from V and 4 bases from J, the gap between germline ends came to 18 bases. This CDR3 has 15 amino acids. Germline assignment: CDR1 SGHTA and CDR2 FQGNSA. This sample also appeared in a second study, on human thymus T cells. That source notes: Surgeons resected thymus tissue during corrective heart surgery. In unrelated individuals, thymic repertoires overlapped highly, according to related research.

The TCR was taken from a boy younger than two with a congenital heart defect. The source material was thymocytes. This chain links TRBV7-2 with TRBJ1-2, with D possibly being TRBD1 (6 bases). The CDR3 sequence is CASSRSGHALYGYTF. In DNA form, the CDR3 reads TGTGCCAGCAGTCGATCGGGACACGCCCTCTATGGCTACACCTTC.